This TCR beta chain was profiled in a study of blood T cells in healthy people across ages. Study-wide results and caveats: Roughly linear declines in TCR beta diversity per million T cells occurred with age. Naive and antigen-experienced cells were not separated, limiting conclusive comparison.

The V and J ends lost 5 bases and 2 bases respectively, with 8 bases between them. The CDR3 length is 13 residues. The use of a sample-barcoded 5' primer and a J-beta primer mix characterized a second PCR of 7 to 11 cycles. One entry per CDR3 protein, called by TCRdb with MiXCR from the 5' RACE reads. The top ten clones hold under 15% of a sample with 800,000 to 950,000 distinct CDR3 sequences, approximately 35% of them seen once. The people who gave samples were healthy Caucasians from Russia, aged roughly 6 to 100. The total RNA that was extracted per sample amounted to at least 5 micrograms. This clonotype has at least ten counts. Its antigen is as yet unknown.

Sequencing used blood. This rearrangement joins TRBV12-3 or TRBV12-4 to TRBJ2-3, with D perhaps matching TRBD1 (5 bases). The receptor was isolated from a man younger than 35 in good health. The CDR3 DNA reads TGTGCCAGCAGTCCCGGACACACAGATACGCAGTATTTT. It specifies CASSPGHTDTQYF.